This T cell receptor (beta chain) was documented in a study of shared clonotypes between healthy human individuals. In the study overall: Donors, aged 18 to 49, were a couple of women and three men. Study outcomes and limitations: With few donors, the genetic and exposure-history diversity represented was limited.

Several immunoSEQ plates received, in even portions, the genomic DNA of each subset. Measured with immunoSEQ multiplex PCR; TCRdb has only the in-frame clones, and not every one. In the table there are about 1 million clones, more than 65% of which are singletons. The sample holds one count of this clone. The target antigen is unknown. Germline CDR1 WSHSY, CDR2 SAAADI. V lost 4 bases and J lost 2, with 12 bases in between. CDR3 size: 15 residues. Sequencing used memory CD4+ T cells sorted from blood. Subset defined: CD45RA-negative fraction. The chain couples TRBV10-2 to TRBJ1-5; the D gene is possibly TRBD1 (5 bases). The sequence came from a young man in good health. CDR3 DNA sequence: TGCGCCAGCAGTGTTGAGGGGCTACGCAATCAGCCCCAGCATTTT. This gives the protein CASSVEGLRNQPQHF.